These T cell receptor beta chains were read from a single sample in a study of regulatory T cells in long-lasting Graves disease. TCRdb re-analysed the multiplex PCR reads in MiXCR, keeping a single row per CDR3 protein. The sample has approximately 480,000 distinct CDR3 sequences, roughly 17% seen once. These data also formed part of another study, on T cells in Graves' hyperthyroidism and ophthalmopathy.

Sequenced here: peripheral blood mononuclear cells (PBMCs), sampled at new diagnosis, from a patient treated with antithyroid drugs. Source of these receptors: a man aged 35 to 55 with Graves disease. Each CDR3 is given with its conserved first and last residue. D genes are given only for firm matches. Only part of the rows carry a size: once, few, many, or a class if the clone is expanded.

D: .; V: TRBV19; size: .; J: TRBJ2-7; DNA: TGCGCCAGTAGTATCTCCTCCCGACTGTCCTCCTACGAGCAGTACTTC; CDR3: CASSISSRLSSYEQYF
D: .; V: TRBV27; size: many; J: TRBJ2-7; DNA: TGTGCCAGCAGCTCGGGTCTCGTCTACGAGCAGTACTTC; CDR3: CASSSGLVYEQYF
D: .; V: TRBV20-1; size: .; J: TRBJ2-3; DNA: TGCAGTGCTAGCTCTGCGGATAGCACAGATACGCAGTATTTT; CDR3: CSASSADSTDTQYF
D: TRBD1; V: TRBV27; size: many; J: TRBJ2-3; DNA: TGTGCCAGCAGTAGGGGGACAGGGAGCGCAGATACGCAGTATTTT; CDR3: CASSRGTGSADTQYF
D: TRBD2; V: TRBV29-1; size: few; J: TRBJ2-5; DNA: TGCAGCGGTCGACTAGCGGAAGAGACCCAGTACTTC; CDR3: CSGRLAEETQYF
D: .; V: TRBV15; size: many; J: TRBJ2-1; DNA: TGTGCCACCAGCAGTTACAGTGGGCTCTACAATGAGCAGTTCTTC; CDR3: CATSSYSGLYNEQFF
D: TRBD2; V: TRBV7-3; size: .; J: TRBJ2-7; DNA: TGTGCCAGCAGCCCGGAACTAGCGGGGGGGGAGCAGTACTTC; CDR3: CASSPELAGGEQYF
D: .; V: TRBV2; size: many; J: TRBJ1-2; DNA: TGTGCCAGCAGTTCTGATCCACGCTATGGCTACACCTTC; CDR3: CASSSDPRYGYTF
D: .; V: TRBV20-1; size: many; J: TRBJ2-3; DNA: TGCAGTGCTCAGCCCAGCACAGATACGCAGTATTTT; CDR3: CSAQPSTDTQYF
D: .; V: TRBV3-1; size: .; J: TRBJ2-2; DNA: TGTGCCAGCAGAACAAGGAGAGTAGGCTACACCGGGGAGCTGTTTTTT; CDR3: CASRTRRVGYTGELFF
D: .; V: TRBV28; size: many; J: TRBJ2-1; DNA: TGTGCCAGCAGCCCGTCCGGGACCCTCGGCAATGAGCAGTTCTTC; CDR3: CASSPSGTLGNEQFF
D: TRBD2; V: TRBV12-3/TRBV12-4; size: many; J: TRBJ2-2; DNA: TGTGCCAGTCTTAACCGGGACTATTATCAGACCGGGGAGCTGTTTTTT; CDR3: CASLNRDYYQTGELFF
D: TRBD2; V: TRBV13; size: .; J: TRBJ2-3; DNA: TGTGCCAGCAGCTTGCGCCTCACTAGCGGGAGCACAGATACGCAGTATTTT; CDR3: CASSLRLTSGSTDTQYF
D: .; V: TRBV28; size: many; J: TRBJ2-3; DNA: TGTGCTACAGCAGTTTTTGTGGCTAACCAAGATACGCAGTATTTT; CDR3: CATAVFVANQDTQYF
D: TRBD2; V: TRBV6-5; size: many; J: TRBJ2-7; DNA: TGTGCCAGCAGTTTCTCTAGCGGGAGGTTCTACGAGCAGTACTTC; CDR3: CASSFSSGRFYEQYF
D: TRBD1; V: TRBV10-3; size: few; J: TRBJ2-7; DNA: TGTGCCATCAGAACAGGGGGCTACGAGCAGTACTTC; CDR3: CAIRTGGYEQYF
D: .; V: TRBV30; size: few; J: TRBJ2-1; DNA: TGTGCCCGGAGTTACTTGGGCGATGAGCAGTTCTTC; CDR3: CARSYLGDEQFF
D: .; V: TRBV11-2; size: .; J: TRBJ2-7; DNA: TGTGCCAGCAGCTTAAAGCAGGACGGGGCGGATGTTGGTTTATACGAGCAGTACTTC; CDR3: CASSLKQDGADVGLYEQYF
D: TRBD2; V: TRBV20-1; size: many; J: TRBJ2-7; DNA: TGCAGTGCTAGAGCGGGCACTAGCGGATTGAGCTCCTACGAGCAGTACTTC; CDR3: CSARAGTSGLSSYEQYF
D: .; V: TRBV20-1; size: many; J: TRBJ2-7; DNA: TGCAGTGCTAGAGATCACGAGGGTAATTCCTACGAGCAGTACTTC; CDR3: CSARDHEGNSYEQYF
D: .; V: TRBV6-2/TRBV6-3; size: few; J: TRBJ2-7; DNA: TGTGCCAGCAGGAACCGGGACCTGGGGGACGAGCAGTACTTC; CDR3: CASRNRDLGDEQYF
D: .; V: TRBV2; size: many; J: TRBJ2-2; DNA: TGTGCCAGCAGTGTGAGAAAGTGGAACACCGGGGAGCTGTTTTTT; CDR3: CASSVRKWNTGELFF
D: .; V: TRBV28; size: few; J: TRBJ1-1; DNA: TGTGCCAGCACGGCGGGGAACACTGAAGCTTTCTTT; CDR3: CASTAGNTEAFF
D: TRBD2; V: TRBV12-5; size: .; J: TRBJ2-3; DNA: TGTGCTAGTGGTCCGGGGACTAGCGGCACAGATACGCAGTATTTT; CDR3: CASGPGTSGTDTQYF
D: TRBD2; V: TRBV20-1; size: many; J: TRBJ2-7; DNA: TGCAGTGCTAGCGCGACTAGCGGGAGTTCCTACGAGCAGTACTTC; CDR3: CSASATSGSSYEQYF
D: TRBD2; V: TRBV20-1; size: .; J: TRBJ2-2; DNA: TGCAGTGCTAGAGATAGCGGGAGGGCCGCCGGGGAGCTGTTTTTT; CDR3: CSARDSGRAAGELFF
D: .; V: TRBV5-1; size: many; J: TRBJ2-2; DNA: TGTGCCAGCAGCTTAGGTTACACCGGGGAGCTGTTTTTT; CDR3: CASSLGYTGELFF
D: .; V: TRBV3-1; size: many; J: TRBJ2-5; DNA: TGTGCCAGCAGCCAAGACGTGGAGACCCAGTACTTC; CDR3: CASSQDVETQYF
D: .; V: TRBV6-2/TRBV6-3; size: many; J: TRBJ2-7; DNA: TGTGCCGGCCGGGGGACGGGATACGAGCAGTACTTC; CDR3: CAGRGTGYEQYF
D: .; V: TRBV3-1; size: .; J: TRBJ1-6; DNA: TGTGCCAGCAGCCAAATAGTCTCCGGAGGTTCACCCCTCCACTTT; CDR3: CASSQIVSGGSPLHF
D: TRBD1; V: TRBV6-1; size: many; J: TRBJ1-2; DNA: TGTGCCAGCAGGCCGGGACAGGGGGTGGTAGCTAACTATGGCTACACCTTC; CDR3: CASRPGQGVVANYGYTF
D: .; V: TRBV11-2; size: many; J: TRBJ1-5; DNA: TGTGCCAGCAGCTTAGGGTCAGGTCAGCCCCAGCATTTT; CDR3: CASSLGSGQPQHF
D: TRBD1; V: TRBV27; size: .; J: TRBJ2-7; DNA: TGTGCCAGCAGTTTAACACATCAACCGGGACAGAACTACGAGCAGTACTTC; CDR3: CASSLTHQPGQNYEQYF
D: .; V: TRBV20-1; size: many; J: TRBJ2-1; DNA: TGCAGTGCTACAGACCCCGGGACTCCCGCTAACAATGAGCAGTTCTTC; CDR3: CSATDPGTPANNEQFF
D: TRBD1; V: TRBV7-8; size: few; J: TRBJ2-2; DNA: TGTGCCAGCAGCTCCTCCCGGGACAGGGGTGACGGGGAGCTGTTTTTT; CDR3: CASSSSRDRGDGELFF
D: TRBD2; V: TRBV20-1; size: many; J: TRBJ2-3; DNA: TGCAGTGCGCACACTAGCGGGACGAGGGCAGATACGCAGTATTTT; CDR3: CSAHTSGTRADTQYF
D: TRBD1; V: TRBV19; size: .; J: TRBJ2-5; DNA: TGTGCCAGTCATACAGGGGGCGAGTCGGAGACCCAGTACTTC; CDR3: CASHTGGESETQYF
D: .; V: TRBV10-3; size: many; J: TRBJ2-5; DNA: TGTGCCATCAGTGAGTCAGGTATTCAGGAGACCCAGTACTTC; CDR3: CAISESGIQETQYF
D: TRBD2; V: TRBV5-1; size: .; J: TRBJ2-7; DNA: TGCGCCAGCAGCCAAACGAGCGGGGGAACAACAAGCTCCTACGAGCAGTACTTC; CDR3: CASSQTSGGTTSSYEQYF
D: .; V: TRBV12-3/TRBV12-4; size: .; J: TRBJ1-5; DNA: TGTGCCAGCAGTTTAAAAGGGTCGCGTCAGCCCCAGCATTTT; CDR3: CASSLKGSRQPQHF
D: .; V: TRBV6-2/TRBV6-3; size: .; J: TRBJ1-5; DNA: TGTGCCAGCAGTTATCGGACAGAGACTCAGCCCCAGCATTTT; CDR3: CASSYRTETQPQHF
D: TRBD1; V: TRBV27; size: many; J: TRBJ1-6; DNA: TGTGCCAGCAGTCCACAGGGGAGACATTCACCCCTCCACTTT; CDR3: CASSPQGRHSPLHF
D: .; V: TRBV18; size: many; J: TRBJ1-1; DNA: TGTGCCAGCACCTTGGAGGAGTTGAACACTGAAGCTTTCTTT; CDR3: CASTLEELNTEAFF
D: TRBD2; V: TRBV6-2/TRBV6-3; size: many; J: TRBJ2-1; DNA: TGTGCCAGCAGTGAACAATCGGGAGGGGTAAATGAGCAGTTCTTC; CDR3: CASSEQSGGVNEQFF
D: TRBD1; V: TRBV6-2/TRBV6-3; size: .; J: TRBJ2-1; DNA: TGTGCCAGCAGCCTACAGGGGGCCTCCTACAATGAGCAGTTCTTC; CDR3: CASSLQGASYNEQFF
D: TRBD1; V: TRBV11-2; size: many; J: TRBJ1-1; DNA: TGTGCCAGCACCCAAGGGACAGGGTGGGACACTGAAGCTTTCTTT; CDR3: CASTQGTGWDTEAFF
D: .; V: TRBV11-2; size: many; J: TRBJ1-4; DNA: TGTGCCAGCAGATCCGGACCCCAGGGAGGAAAACTGTTTTTT; CDR3: CASRSGPQGGKLFF
D: TRBD1; V: TRBV29-1; size: .; J: TRBJ1-4; DNA: TGCAGCGTTGAAGAACAGGGGGCAACTAATGAAAAACTGTTTTTT; CDR3: CSVEEQGATNEKLFF
D: TRBD1; V: TRBV2; size: many; J: TRBJ2-4; DNA: TGTGCCAGCAGTGACGTTCCAGGGGGCGCGGATCCTAAAAACATTCAGTACTTC; CDR3: CASSDVPGGADPKNIQYF
D: TRBD2; V: TRBV20-1; size: few; J: TRBJ2-1; DNA: TGCAGTGCTAGTAGGCTAGCGGGAGTCCGGGATGAGCAGTTCTTC; CDR3: CSASRLAGVRDEQFF
D: .; V: TRBV29-1; size: few; J: TRBJ2-1; DNA: TGCAGCGTTGATGGGGGCTATGAGCAGTTCTTC; CDR3: CSVDGGYEQFF
D: TRBD1; V: TRBV7-3; size: many; J: TRBJ2-7; DNA: TGTGCCAGCCAGGACAGGCTTACCTACGAGCAGTACTTC; CDR3: CASQDRLTYEQYF
D: TRBD2; V: TRBV6-1; size: many; J: TRBJ2-3; DNA: TGTGCCAGCAGTATCGGACTAGCGGCAGATACGCAGTATTTT; CDR3: CASSIGLAADTQYF
D: .; V: TRBV7-2; size: few; J: TRBJ1-4; DNA: TGTGCCAGCAGCTTTGTTGCAACTAATGAAAAACTGTTTTTT; CDR3: CASSFVATNEKLFF
D: .; V: TRBV30; size: many; J: TRBJ2-7; DNA: TGTGCCTGGAGTGTACAGGGACCATACGAGCAGTACTTC; CDR3: CAWSVQGPYEQYF
D: .; V: TRBV20-1; size: many; J: TRBJ2-7; DNA: TGCAGTGCTAGCTGGCCCAACTACGAGCAGTACTTC; CDR3: CSASWPNYEQYF
D: TRBD2; V: TRBV20-1; size: many; J: TRBJ2-3; DNA: TGCAGTGCTAGAGATCGCGAGCTAGCGGGAGATGGGGCAGATACGCAGTATTTT; CDR3: CSARDRELAGDGADTQYF
D: .; V: TRBV6-1; size: .; J: TRBJ1-4; DNA: TGTGCCAGCAGTCCTCGGGTAGCGGGAACTTATGAAAAACTGTTTTTT; CDR3: CASSPRVAGTYEKLFF